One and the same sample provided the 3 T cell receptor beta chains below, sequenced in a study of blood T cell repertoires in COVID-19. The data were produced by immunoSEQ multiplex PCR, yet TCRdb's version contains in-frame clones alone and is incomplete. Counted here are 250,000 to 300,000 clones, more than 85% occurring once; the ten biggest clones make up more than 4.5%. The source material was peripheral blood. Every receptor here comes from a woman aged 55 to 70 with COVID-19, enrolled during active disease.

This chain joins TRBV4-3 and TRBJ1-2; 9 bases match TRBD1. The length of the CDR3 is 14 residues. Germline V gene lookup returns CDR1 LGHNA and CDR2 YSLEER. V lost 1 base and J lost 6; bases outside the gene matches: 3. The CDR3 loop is CASSQVQGANGYTF. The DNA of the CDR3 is TGCGCCAGCAGCCAAGTACAGGGGGCCAATGGCTACACCTTC.

CDR3 sequence: CASSLQGHEQYF. CDR3 nucleotides: TGTGCCAGCTCGCTACAGGGCCACGAGCAGTACTTC. This chain joins TRBV18 and TRBJ2-7; tentatively, D is TRBD1 (6 bases). CDR3 size: 12 residues. V lost 6 bases, J lost 5 bases, and 11 bases lay in between. Germline CDR1 KGHSH, CDR2 LQKENI.

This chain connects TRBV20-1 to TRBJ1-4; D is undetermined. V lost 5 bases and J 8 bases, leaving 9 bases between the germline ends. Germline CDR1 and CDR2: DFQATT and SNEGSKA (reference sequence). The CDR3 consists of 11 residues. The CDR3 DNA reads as TGCAGTGCTCACCTTACAGAAAAACTGTTTTTT. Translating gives CSAHLTEKLFF.